This TCR beta chain was sequenced in a study of blood T cell repertoires in COVID-19 (dated by TCRdb to the early 2020s). For the study in its entirety: Samples covering the acute and convalescent phases of COVID-19 were provided by collaborators in the United States, Italy and Spain. The prospective study material was composed of cDNA or gDNA derived from T cells, B-cell-depleted T cells, or PBMCs. The dataset comprised deeply sampled blood TCRbeta repertoires from subjects exposed to, actively infected with, or recovered from COVID-19. A freely available public database, intended as a resource for researchers studying the immune response to SARS-CoV-2, is where the repertoires were released. The samples were drawn from the first 160 participants of the ongoing ImmuneRACE study and from about 1,200 subjects provided by 6 global collaborators. Nearly every sample came with metadata listing a de-identified subject ID, COVID-19 status, age in years and sex. HLA class I and class II types, where available, came from metadata supplied by the sample provider rather than from assay-based typing. Points the paper makes about the study in general: Clinical and demographic metadata were provided uncurated, with the amount varying by source and participant.

TCRbeta CDR3 regions were amplified from genomic DNA by means of the immunoSEQ Assay, a bias-controlled multiplex PCR. The study's processing was this. The number of nucleated cells in each sample was estimated by amplification of reference gene primers within the assay. Sequence reads were collapsed and filtered to measure the absolute abundance of every unique TCRbeta CDR3 rearrangement. For each sample, productive Simpson clonality was calculated as the square root of Simpson's diversity index across productive rearrangements. This immuneACCESS table, as held by TCRdb, lists in-frame sequences with V and J called but not all clones. Of the missing ones, under half trace to an unresolved V gene in checked studies; the others have no known cause. V, J and clone size are those of that table, while D and trimming were read from the DNA. The table for this sample lists over 350,000 clones; 88% of them were counted only once. The ten top clones hold 1.2% of the sample.

Comments on this clone: Its binding antigen is unknown. No per-base quality is available; no much larger clone lies one base away.

Participants in the prospective study were enrolled through a virtual design, were aged about 18 to 90 years, and lived in 24 United States geographic areas. To assign participants to cohorts, the prospective study relied on clinical history that participants themselves reported in a screening survey and a study questionnaire. For ImmuneRACE Cohort 3, a participant was defined as recovered based on two consecutive negative NP/OP PCR tests, clearance by a healthcare professional, or resolution of symptoms. Mobile phlebotomists in the prospective study collected whole blood, serum and a nasopharyngeal or oropharyngeal swab from every participant. Additional blood draws and questionnaires over an approximately two-month period could optionally be provided by prospective study participants. Blood samples from the prospective study were shipped frozen or at room temperature prior to DNA extraction.

V loses 0 bases at its end and J loses 3 bases; junction bases beyond the gene matches: 2. The germline V gene (reference sequence) yields SEHNR for CDR1 and FQNEAQ for CDR2. The CDR3 covers 15 residues, taking in both the cysteine and the phenylalanine. The read is trimmed to its CDR3 DNA, 45 bases read in frame from base 1. The receptor's source is a woman younger than 35 who had recovered from COVID-19. The chain joins TRBV7-9 to TRBJ1-2, and 9 junction bases match TRBD1. The sample consisted of PBMCs or T cells enriched from blood (not recorded which). This receptor has the CDR3 CASSLAGQGHYGYTF. The nucleotides are TGTGCCAGCAGCTTAGCGGGACAGGGTCACTATGGCTACACCTTC.